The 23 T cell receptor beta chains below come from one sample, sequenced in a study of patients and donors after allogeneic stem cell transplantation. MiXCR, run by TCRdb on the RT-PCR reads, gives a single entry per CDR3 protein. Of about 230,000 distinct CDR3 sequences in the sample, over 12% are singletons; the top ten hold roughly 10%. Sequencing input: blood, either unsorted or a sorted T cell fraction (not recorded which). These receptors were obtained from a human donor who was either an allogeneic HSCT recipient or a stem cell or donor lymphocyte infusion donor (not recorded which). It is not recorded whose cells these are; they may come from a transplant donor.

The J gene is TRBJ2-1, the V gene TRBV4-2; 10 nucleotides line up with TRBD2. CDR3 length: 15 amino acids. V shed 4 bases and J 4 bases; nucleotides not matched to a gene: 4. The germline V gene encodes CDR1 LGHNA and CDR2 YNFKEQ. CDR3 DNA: TGTGCCAGCAGCCTTGCTAGCGGGGGATACAATGAGCAGTTCTTC. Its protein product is CASSLASGGYNEQFF.

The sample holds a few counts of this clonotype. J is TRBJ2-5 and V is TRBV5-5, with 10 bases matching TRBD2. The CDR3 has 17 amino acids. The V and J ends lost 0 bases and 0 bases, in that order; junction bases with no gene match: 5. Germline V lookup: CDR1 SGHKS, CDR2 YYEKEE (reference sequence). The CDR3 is CASSLDSSGGYQETQYF. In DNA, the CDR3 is TGTGCCAGCAGCTTGGATTCTAGCGGGGGATACCAAGAGACCCAGTACTTC.

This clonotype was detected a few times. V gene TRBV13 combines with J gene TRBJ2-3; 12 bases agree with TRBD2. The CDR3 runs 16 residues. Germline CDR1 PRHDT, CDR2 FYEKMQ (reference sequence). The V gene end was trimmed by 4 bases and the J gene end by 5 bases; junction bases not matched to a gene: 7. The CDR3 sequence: CASSSRLAGEGDTQYF. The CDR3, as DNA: TGTGCCAGCAGCTCGAGACTAGCGGGAGAAGGAGATACGCAGTATTTT.

CDR3: CAISGPSGGPRANTEAFF. The CDR3, as DNA: TGTGCCATCAGTGGCCCCTCGGGAGGGCCTCGGGCGAACACTGAAGCTTTCTTT. V is TRBV10-3 and J is TRBJ1-1, with no clear D. Trimming shortened V by 4 bases and J by 1 base, and 22 bases separated the two germline ends. The CDR3 runs to 18 residues. CDR1 and CDR2 from the germline V gene are ENHRY and SYGVKD.

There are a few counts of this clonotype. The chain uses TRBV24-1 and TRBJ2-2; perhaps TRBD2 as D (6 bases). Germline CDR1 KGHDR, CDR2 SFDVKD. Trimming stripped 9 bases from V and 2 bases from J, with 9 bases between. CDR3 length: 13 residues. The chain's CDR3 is CATSEGNTGELFF. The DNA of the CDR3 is TGTGCCACCTCGGAGGGTAACACCGGGGAGCTGTTTTTT.

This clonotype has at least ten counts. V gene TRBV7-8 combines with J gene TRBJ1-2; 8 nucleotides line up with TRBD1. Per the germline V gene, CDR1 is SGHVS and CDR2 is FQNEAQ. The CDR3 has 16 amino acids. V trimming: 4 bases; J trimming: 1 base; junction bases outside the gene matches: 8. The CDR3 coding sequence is TGTGCCAGCAGCTCCACTCGGGACAGGTTTAACTATGGCTACACCTTC. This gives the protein CASSSTRDRFNYGYTF.

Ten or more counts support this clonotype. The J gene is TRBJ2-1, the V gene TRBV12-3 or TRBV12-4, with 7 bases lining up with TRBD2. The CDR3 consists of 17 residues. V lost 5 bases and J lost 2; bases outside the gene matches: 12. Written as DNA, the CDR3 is TGTGCCAGCAGTCCAAGACAGCGGGGAGCGACCTACAATGAGCAGTTCTTC. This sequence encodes CASSPRQRGATYNEQFF.

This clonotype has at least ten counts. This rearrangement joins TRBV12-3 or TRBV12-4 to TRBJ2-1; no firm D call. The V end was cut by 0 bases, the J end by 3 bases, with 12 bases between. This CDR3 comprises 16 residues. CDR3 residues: CASSLALGGFYNEQFF. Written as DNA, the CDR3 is TGTGCCAGCAGTTTAGCGCTCGGCGGATTCTACAATGAGCAGTTCTTC.

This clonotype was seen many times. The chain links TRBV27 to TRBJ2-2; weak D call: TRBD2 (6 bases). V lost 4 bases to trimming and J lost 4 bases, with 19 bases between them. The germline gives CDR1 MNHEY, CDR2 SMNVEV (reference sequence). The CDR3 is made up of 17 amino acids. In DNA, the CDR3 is TGTGCCAGCAGTTCCCTGACCGGGACTCCCTTCACCGGGGAGCTGTTTTTT. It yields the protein CASSSLTGTPFTGELFF.

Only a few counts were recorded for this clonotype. CDR3 protein: CASSMGFTLSGNTIYF. The CDR3 DNA reads TGTGCCAGTAGTATGGGGTTTACCCTCTCTGGAAACACCATATATTTT. V and J are TRBV19 and TRBJ1-3, with unresolved D. The germline V and J ends were trimmed by 3 bases and 0 bases, with 12 bases remaining between them. Germline V lookup: CDR1 LNHDA, CDR2 SQIVND (reference sequence). The CDR3 runs to 16 residues. Full variable domain (remainder filled in from reference TRBV19 and TRBJ1-3): DGGITQSPKYLFRKEGQNVTLSCEQNLNHDAMYWYRQDPGQGLRLIYYSQIVNDFQKGDIAEGYSVSREKKESFPLTVTSAQKNPTAFYLCASSMGFTLSGNTIYFGEGSWLTVV.

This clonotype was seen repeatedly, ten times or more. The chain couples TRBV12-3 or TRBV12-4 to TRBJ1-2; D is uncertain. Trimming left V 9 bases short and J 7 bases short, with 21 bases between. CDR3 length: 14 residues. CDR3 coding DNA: TGTGCCAGTACTCCCGACCCCCTCGGTGGTGGCTACACCTTC. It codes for CASTPDPLGGGYTF.

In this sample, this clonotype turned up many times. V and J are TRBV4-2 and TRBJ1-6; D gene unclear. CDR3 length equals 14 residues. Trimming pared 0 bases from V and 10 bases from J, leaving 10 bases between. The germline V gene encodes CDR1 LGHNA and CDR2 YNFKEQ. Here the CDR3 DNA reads TGTGCCAGCAGCCAAGATTTGAGGAACTCACCCCTCCACTTT. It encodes CASSQDLRNSPLHF.

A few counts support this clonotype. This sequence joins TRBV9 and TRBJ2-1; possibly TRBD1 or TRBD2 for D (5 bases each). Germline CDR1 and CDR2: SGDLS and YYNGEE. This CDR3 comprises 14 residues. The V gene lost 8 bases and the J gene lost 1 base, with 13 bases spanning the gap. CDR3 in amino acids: CASTGQGSYNEQFF. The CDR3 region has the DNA TGTGCCAGTACGGGGCAGGGTTCCTACAATGAGCAGTTCTTC.

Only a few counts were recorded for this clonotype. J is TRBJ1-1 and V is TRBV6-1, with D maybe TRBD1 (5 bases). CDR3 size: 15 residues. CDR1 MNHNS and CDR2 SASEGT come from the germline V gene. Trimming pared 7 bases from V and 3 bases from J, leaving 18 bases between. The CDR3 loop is CASKGRRVADTEAFF. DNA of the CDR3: TGTGCCAGCAAGGGGCGTAGGGTCGCGGACACTGAAGCTTTCTTT.

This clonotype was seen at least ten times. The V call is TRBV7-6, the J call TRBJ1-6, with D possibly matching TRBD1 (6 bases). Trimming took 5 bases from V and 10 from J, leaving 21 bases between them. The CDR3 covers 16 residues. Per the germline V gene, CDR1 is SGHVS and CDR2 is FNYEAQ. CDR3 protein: CASSETGRTGGSPLHF. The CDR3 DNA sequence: TGTGCCAGCAGCGAGACAGGCCGAACAGGCGGCTCACCCCTCCACTTT.

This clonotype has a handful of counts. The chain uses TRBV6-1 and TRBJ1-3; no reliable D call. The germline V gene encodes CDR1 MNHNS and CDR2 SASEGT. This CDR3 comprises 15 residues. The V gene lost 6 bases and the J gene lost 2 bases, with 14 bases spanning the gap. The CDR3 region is CASRKQGDPGNTIYF. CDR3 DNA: TGTGCCAGCAGGAAACAAGGCGATCCTGGAAACACCATATATTTT.

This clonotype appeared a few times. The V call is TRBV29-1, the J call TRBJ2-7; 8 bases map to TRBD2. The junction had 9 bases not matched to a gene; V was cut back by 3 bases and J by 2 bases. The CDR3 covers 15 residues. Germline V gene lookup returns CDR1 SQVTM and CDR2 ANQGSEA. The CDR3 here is CSVDSSGSSTYEQYF. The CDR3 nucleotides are TGCAGCGTTGATTCCAGCGGGAGTTCAACCTACGAGCAGTACTTC.

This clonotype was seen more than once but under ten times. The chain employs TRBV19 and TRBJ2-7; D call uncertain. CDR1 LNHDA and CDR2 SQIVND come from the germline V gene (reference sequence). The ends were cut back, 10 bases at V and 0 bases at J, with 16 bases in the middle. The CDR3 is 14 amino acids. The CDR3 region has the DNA TGTGCCACCAGAAAGGCGGATTCCTCCTACGAGCAGTACTTC. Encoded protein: CATRKADSSYEQYF.

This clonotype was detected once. CDR3: CASSVGWDRPTGELFF. CDR3 DNA: TGTGCCAGCAGTGTTGGATGGGACAGGCCCACCGGGGAGCTGTTTTTT. J is TRBJ2-2 and V is TRBV6-1, with 8 positions matching TRBD1. Germline-derived CDR1 and CDR2 are MNHNS and SASEGT. The CDR3 covers 16 residues. J lost 4 bases, V lost 4 bases, and 8 bases had no gene match.

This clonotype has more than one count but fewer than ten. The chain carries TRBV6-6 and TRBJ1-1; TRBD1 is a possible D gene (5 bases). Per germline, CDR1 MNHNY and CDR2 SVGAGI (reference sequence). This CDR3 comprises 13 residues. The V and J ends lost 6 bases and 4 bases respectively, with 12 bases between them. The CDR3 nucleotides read TGTGCCAGCAGATCCGGGGGAAGCACTGAAGCTTTCTTT. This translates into CASRSGGSTEAFF.

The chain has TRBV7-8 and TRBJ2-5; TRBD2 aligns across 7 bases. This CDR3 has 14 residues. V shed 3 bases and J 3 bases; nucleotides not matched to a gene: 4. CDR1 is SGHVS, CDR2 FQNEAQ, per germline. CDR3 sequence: CASSFLGGKETQYF. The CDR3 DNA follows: TGTGCCAGCAGCTTCCTGGGGGGGAAAGAGACCCAGTACTTC. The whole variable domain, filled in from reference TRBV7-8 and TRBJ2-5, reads GAGVSQSPRYKVAKRGQDVALRCDPISGHVSLFWYQQALGQGPEFLTYFQNEAQLDKSGLPSDRFFAERPEGSVSTLKIQRTQQEDSAVYLCASSFLGGKETQYFGPGTRLLVL.

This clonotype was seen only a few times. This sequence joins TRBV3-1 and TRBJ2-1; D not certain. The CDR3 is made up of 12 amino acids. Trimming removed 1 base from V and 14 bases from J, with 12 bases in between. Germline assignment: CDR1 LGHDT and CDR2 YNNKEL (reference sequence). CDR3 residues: CASSQVAFHKFF. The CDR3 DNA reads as TGTGCCAGCAGCCAAGTAGCTTTTCATAAGTTCTTC.

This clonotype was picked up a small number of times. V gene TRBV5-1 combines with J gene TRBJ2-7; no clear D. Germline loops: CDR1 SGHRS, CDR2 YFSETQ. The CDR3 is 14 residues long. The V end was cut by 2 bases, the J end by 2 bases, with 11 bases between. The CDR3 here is CASSLWTDPYEQYF. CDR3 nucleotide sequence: TGCGCCAGCAGCTTATGGACGGACCCCTACGAGCAGTACTTC.